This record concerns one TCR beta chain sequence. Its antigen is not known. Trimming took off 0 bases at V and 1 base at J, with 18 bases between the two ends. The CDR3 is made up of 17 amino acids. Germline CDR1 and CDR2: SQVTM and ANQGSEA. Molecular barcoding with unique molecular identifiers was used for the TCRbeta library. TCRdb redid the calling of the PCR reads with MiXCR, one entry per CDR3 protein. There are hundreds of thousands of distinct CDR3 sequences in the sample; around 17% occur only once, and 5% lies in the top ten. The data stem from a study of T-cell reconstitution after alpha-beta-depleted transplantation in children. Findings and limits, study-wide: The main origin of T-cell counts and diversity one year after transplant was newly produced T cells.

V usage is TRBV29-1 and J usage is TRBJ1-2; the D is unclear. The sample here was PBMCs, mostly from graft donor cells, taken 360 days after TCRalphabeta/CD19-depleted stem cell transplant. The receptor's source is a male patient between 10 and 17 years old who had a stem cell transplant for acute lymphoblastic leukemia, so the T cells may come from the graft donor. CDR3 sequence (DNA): TGCAGCGTTGAAGATCAGGATTCGAGCTGGGTTAACTATGGCTACACCTTC. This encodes CSVEDQDSSWVNYGYTF.